This TCR beta chain was observed in a study of T cell changes during pregnancy in multiple sclerosis. Clones were sequenced by immunoSEQ multiplex PCR, and TCRdb holds only the in-frame ones, with some missing. The top ten hold 0.8% of the sample, which has approximately 29,000 clones, roughly 89% seen once. V lost 7 bases and J lost 6; bases outside the gene matches: 13. CDR1 and CDR2 from the germline V gene are MNHEY and SVGAGI. CDR3 length equals 15 residues. Sequenced material: CD4+ T cells from peripheral blood mononuclear cells, taken in the second trimester of pregnancy. This chain links TRBV6-5 with TRBJ2-3, with TRBD2 matching over 7 bases. The sequence was collected from a female donor with multiple sclerosis, enrolled in a pregnancy study. CDR3 protein: CASTVPYGTMDTQYF. DNA of the CDR3: TGTGCCAGCACCGTTCCTTACGGGACTATGGATACGCAGTATTTT.